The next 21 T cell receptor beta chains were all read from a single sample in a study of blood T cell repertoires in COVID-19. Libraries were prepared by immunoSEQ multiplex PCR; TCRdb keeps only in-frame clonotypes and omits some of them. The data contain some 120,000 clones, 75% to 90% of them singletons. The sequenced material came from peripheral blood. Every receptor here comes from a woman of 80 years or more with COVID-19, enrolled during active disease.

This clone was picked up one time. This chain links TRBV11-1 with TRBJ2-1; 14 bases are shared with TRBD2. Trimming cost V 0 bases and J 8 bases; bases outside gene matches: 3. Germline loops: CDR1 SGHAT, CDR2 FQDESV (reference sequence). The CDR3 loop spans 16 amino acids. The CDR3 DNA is TGTGCCAGCAGCTTAGCGACTAGCGGGAGGGCCGATGAGCAGTTCTTC. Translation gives CASSLATSGRADEQFF. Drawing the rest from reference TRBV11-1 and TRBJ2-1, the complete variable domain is EAEVAQSPRYKITEKSQAVAFWCDPISGHATLYWYRQILGQGPELLVQFQDESVVDDSQLPKDRFSAERLKGVDSTLKIQPAELGDSAMYLCASSLATSGRADEQFFGPGTRLTVL.

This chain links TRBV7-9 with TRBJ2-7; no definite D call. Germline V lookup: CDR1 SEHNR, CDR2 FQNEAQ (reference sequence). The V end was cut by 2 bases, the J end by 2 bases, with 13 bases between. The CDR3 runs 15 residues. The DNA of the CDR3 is TGTGCCAGCAGCTTATGGGCAGTAGACACCTACGAGCAGTACTTC. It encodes CASSLWAVDTYEQYF.

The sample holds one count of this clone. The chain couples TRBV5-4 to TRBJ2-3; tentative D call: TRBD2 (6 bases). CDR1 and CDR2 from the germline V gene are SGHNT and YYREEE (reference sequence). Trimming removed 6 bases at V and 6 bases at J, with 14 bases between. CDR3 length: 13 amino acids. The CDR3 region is CASTPRGGDTQYF. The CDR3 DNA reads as TGTGCCAGCACCCCTCGGGGAGGCGATACGCAGTATTTT.

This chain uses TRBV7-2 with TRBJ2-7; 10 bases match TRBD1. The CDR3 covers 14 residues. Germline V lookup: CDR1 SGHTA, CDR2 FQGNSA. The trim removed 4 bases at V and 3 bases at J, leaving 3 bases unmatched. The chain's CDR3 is CASSWDRGFYEQYF. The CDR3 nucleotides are TGTGCCAGCAGCTGGGACAGGGGTTTCTACGAGCAGTACTTC.

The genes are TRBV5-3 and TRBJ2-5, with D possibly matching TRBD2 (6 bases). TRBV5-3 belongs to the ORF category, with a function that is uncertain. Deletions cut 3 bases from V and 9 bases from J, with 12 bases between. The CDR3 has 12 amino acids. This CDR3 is CARSCPSGSQYF. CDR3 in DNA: TGTGCCAGAAGCTGTCCGAGCGGGTCCCAGTACTTC.

CDR3 in amino acids: CASSTGKRSPLHF. The CDR3 bases are TGTGCCAGCAGTACAGGGAAAAGGTCACCCCTCCACTTT. J is TRBJ1-6 and V is TRBV12-3 or TRBV12-4; TRBD1 is a possible D gene (6 bases). The CDR3 contains 13 residues. V was cut by 5 bases and J by 10 bases, with 12 bases left in between.

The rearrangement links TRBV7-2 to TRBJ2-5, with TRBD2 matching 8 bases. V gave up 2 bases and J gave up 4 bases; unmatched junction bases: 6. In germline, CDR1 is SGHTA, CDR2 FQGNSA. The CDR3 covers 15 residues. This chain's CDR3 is CASSLSGSGRETQYF. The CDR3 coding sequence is TGTGCCAGCAGCTTAAGCGGGAGCGGGAGAGAGACCCAGTACTTC.

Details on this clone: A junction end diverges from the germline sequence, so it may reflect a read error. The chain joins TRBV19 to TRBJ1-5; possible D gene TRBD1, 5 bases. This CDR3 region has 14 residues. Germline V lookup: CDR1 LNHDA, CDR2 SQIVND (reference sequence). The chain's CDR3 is CASSLDSINQPQHF. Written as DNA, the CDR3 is TGTGCCAGTAGTTTAGACAGTATCAATCAGCCCCAGCATTTT.

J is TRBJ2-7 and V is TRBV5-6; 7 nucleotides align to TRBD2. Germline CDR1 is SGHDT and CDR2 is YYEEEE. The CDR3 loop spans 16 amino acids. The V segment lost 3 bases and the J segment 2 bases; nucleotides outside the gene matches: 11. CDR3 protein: CASSWRSLAAAYEQYF. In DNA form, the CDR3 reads TGTGCCAGCAGCTGGCGGAGTCTAGCGGCAGCCTACGAGCAGTACTTC.

CDR3 residues: CASSLFARGNEKLFF. The CDR3 DNA sequence: TGTGCCAGCAGCTTGTTCGCGCGGGGGAATGAAAAACTGTTTTTT. The V and J genes are TRBV5-5 and TRBJ1-4, with a possible D match to TRBD1 (5 bases). The germline V and J ends were trimmed by 1 base and 5 bases, with 12 bases remaining between them. This CDR3 comprises 15 residues. CDR1 is SGHKS, CDR2 YYEKEE, per germline (reference sequence).

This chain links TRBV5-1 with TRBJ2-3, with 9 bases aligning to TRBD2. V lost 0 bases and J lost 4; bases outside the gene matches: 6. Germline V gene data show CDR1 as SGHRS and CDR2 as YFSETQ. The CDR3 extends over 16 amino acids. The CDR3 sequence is CASSLDAGGRADTQYF. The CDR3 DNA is TGCGCCAGCAGCTTGGATGCGGGAGGGCGGGCAGATACGCAGTATTTT. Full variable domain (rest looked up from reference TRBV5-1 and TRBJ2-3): KAGVTQTPRYLIKTRGQQVTLSCSPISGHRSVSWYQQTPGQGLQFLFEYFSETQRNKGNFPGRFSGRQFSNSRSEMNVSTLELGDSALYLCASSLDAGGRADTQYFGPGTRLTVL.

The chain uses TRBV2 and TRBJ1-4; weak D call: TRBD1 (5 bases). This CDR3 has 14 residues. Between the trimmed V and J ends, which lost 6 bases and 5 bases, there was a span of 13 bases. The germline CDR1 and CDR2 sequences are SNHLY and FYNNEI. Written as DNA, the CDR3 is TGTGCCAGCAGCTCGGGACGGGAGAATGAAAAACTGTTTTTT. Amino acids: CASSSGRENEKLFF.

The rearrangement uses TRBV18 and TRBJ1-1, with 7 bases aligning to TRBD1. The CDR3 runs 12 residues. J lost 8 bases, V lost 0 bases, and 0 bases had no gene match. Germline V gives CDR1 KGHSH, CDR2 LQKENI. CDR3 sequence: CASSPPTGEAFF. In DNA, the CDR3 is TGTGCCAGCTCACCACCGACAGGGGAAGCTTTCTTT.

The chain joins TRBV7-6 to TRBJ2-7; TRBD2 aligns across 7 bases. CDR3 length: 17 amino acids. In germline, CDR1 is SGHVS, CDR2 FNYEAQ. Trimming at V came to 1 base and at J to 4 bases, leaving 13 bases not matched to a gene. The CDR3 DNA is TGTGCCAGCAGCTTAGGTGGCCGGGAGGCGAGTTTTTACGAGCAGTACTTC. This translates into CASSLGGREASFYEQYF.

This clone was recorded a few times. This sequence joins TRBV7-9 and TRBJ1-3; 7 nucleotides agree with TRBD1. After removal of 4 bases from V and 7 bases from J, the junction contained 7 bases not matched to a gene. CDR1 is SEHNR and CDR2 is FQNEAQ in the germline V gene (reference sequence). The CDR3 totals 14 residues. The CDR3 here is CASSSYRGKNTIYF. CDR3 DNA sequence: TGTGCCAGCAGCTCCTACAGGGGAAAGAACACCATATATTTT.

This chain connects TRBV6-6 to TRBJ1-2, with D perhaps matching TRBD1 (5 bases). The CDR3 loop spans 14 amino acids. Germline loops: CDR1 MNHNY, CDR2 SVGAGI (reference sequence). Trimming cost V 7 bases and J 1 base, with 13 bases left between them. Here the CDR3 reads CASTLSQGNYGYTF. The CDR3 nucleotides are TGTGCCAGCACCCTTTCGCAGGGTAACTATGGCTACACCTTC.

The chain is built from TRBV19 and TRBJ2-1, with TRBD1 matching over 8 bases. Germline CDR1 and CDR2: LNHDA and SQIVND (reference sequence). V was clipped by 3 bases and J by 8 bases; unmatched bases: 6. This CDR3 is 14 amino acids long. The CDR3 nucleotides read TGTGCCAGTAGTATCAGGGGGCTTTGGGATGAGCAGTTCTTC. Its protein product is CASSIRGLWDEQFF.

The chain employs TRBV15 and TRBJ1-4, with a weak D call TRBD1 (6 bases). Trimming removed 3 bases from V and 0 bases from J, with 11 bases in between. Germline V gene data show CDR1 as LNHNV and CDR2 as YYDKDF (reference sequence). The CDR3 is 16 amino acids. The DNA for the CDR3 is TGTGCCACCAGCAGTAACTACAGGGCAACTAATGAAAAACTGTTTTTT. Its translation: CATSSNYRATNEKLFF. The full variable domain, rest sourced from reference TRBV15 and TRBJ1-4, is DAMVIQNPRYQVTQFGKPVTLSCSQTLNHNVMYWYQQKSSQAPKLLFHYYDKDFNNEADTPDNFQSRRPNTSFCFLDIRSPGLGDTAMYLCATSSNYRATNEKLFFGSGTQLSVL.

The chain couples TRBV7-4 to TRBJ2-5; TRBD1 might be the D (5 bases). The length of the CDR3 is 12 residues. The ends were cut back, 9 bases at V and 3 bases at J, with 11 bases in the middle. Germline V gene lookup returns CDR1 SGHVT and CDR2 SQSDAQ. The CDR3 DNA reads TGTGCCAGGCTTGGGGCGGAAGAGACCCAGTACTTC. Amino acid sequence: CARLGAEETQYF.

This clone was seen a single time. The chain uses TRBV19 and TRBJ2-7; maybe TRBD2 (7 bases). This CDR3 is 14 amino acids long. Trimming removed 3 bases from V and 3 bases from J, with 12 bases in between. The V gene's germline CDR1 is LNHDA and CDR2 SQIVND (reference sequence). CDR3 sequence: CASSMRGRSYEQYF. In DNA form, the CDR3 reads TGTGCCAGTAGTATGCGGGGGCGAAGCTACGAGCAGTACTTC.

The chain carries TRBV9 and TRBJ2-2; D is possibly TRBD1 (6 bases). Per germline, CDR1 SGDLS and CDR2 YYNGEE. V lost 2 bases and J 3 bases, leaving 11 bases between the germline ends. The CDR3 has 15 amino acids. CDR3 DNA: TGTGCCAGCAGCGTCAGGGGATCGGACACCGGGGAGCTGTTTTTT. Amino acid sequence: CASSVRGSDTGELFF.